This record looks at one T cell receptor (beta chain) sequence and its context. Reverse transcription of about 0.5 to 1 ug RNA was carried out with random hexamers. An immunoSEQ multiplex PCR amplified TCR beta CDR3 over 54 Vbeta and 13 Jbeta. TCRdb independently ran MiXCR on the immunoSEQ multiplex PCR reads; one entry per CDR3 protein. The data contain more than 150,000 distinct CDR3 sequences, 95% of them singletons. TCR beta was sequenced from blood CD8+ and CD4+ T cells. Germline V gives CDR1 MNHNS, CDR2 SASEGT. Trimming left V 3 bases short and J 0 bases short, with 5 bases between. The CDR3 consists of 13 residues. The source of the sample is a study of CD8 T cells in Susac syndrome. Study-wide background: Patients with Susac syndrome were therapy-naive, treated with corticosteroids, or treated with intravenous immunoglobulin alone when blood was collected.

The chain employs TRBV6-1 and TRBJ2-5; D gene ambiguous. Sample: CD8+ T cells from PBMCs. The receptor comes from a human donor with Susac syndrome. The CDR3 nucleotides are TGTGCCAGCAGTGATTTGTACCAAGAGACCCAGTACTTC. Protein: CASSDLYQETQYF.